These T cell receptor beta chains were read from a single sample in a study of cytomegalovirus exposure and HLA in healthy donors. Using immunoSEQ multiplex PCR, the repertoire was profiled, and TCRdb retains in-frame clones only, with some absent. Among some 45,000 clones listed, 92% were seen once. Input material: PBMCs. These receptors originate from a man aged 18 to 29 in good health and CMV-seronegative. The CDR3 runs from the conserved cysteine through the conserved F or W. Each record gives: D gene, CDR3 length, V gene, J gene, clone size, CDR3 protein, CDR3 DNA. A D gene is named only where the DNA matches it firmly. Size is stated for part of the rows, as once, few or many counts, or as a class when the clone is expanded.

>NA|15|TRBV27|TRBJ2-7|NA
CASSLSQGLSYEQYF
TGTGCCAGCAGTTTATCGCAGGGGCTCTCCTACGAGCAGTACTTC
>TRBD2|14|TRBV18|TRBJ2-3|NA
CASSPPTSVDTQYF
TGTGCCAGCTCACCACCGACTAGCGTAGATACGCAGTATTTT
>TRBD2|17|TRBV19|TRBJ2-1|NA
CASSIRGGGLSYNEQFF
TGTGCCAGTAGTATCAGAGGCGGGGGGCTGTCCTACAATGAGCAGTTCTTC
>TRBD1|17|TRBV5-8|TRBJ1-5|NA
CASSTGTGAWSNQPQHF
TGTGCCAGCAGCACAGGGACAGGGGCCTGGAGCAATCAGCCCCAGCATTTT
>NA|15|TRBV11-2|TRBJ2-7|NA
CASSLGRQGFNEQYF
TGTGCCAGCAGCTTAGGACGTCAGGGGTTCAACGAGCAGTACTTC
>TRBD1|14|TRBV6-5|TRBJ1-5|NA
CASRQTGGGQPQHF
TGTGCCAGCAGACAAACAGGGGGGGGGCAGCCCCAGCATTTT
>NA|15|TRBV18|TRBJ1-3|NA
CASSPPRTAGNTIYF
TGTGCCAGCTCACCCCCCCGGACAGCTGGAAACACCATATATTTT
>NA|14|TRBV5-1|TRBJ2-5|NA
CASSLGGLGETQYF
TGCGCCAGCAGCTTGGGAGGGCTCGGGGAGACCCAGTACTTC
>NA|13|TRBV4-3|TRBJ1-2|NA
CASSHPQGNGYTF
TGCGCCAGCAGCCACCCCCAGGGGAATGGCTACACCTTC
>NA|13|TRBV5-6|TRBJ2-7|NA
CASSLGLIYEQYF
TGTGCCAGCAGCTTGGGGCTTATTTACGAGCAGTACTTC
>NA|15|TRBV18|TRBJ2-5|NA
CASSKQSRQQETQYF
TGTGCCAGCTCAAAGCAATCCAGGCAGCAAGAGACCCAGTACTTC
>NA|12|TRBV7-9|TRBJ2-7|NA
CASTLTGYEQYF
TGTGCCAGCACCCTAACGGGATACGAGCAGTACTTC
>TRBD1|15|TRBV4-2|TRBJ2-7|NA
CASSQAGQGYDEQYF
TGTGCCAGCAGCCAAGCCGGACAGGGTTATGACGAGCAGTACTTC
>NA|12|TRBV29-1|TRBJ2-1|NA
CSVEGFSNEQFF
TGCAGCGTTGAAGGTTTCTCCAATGAGCAGTTCTTC
>TRBD2|16|TRBV19|TRBJ2-2|NA
CATRGSGNRNTGELFF
TGTGCCACCCGGGGTAGCGGGAACCGAAACACCGGGGAGCTGTTTTTT
>TRBD2|15|TRBV5-6|TRBJ2-2|NA
CASSLSGVGTGELFF
TGTGCCAGCAGCTTGAGCGGGGTTGGCACCGGGGAGCTGTTTTTT
>NA|12|TRBV29-1|TRBJ2-1|NA
CSVVTGWNEQFF
TGCAGCGTTGTAACAGGGTGGAATGAGCAGTTCTTC
>TRBD1|15|TRBV6-6|TRBJ1-1|NA
CASSPNRGRNTEAFF
TGTGCCAGCAGTCCTAACAGGGGGCGCAACACTGAAGCTTTCTTT
>TRBD2|14|TRBV5-1|TRBJ2-5|NA
CASSLTSGRETQYF
TGCGCCAGCAGCTTGACTAGCGGGCGGGAGACCCAGTACTTC
>NA|16|TRBV18|TRBJ2-7|NA
CASSPPVPSQGREQYF
TGTGCCAGCTCACCACCAGTACCTTCGCAGGGTCGAGAGCAGTACTTC
>TRBD1|14|TRBV6-5|TRBJ2-5|once
CASSPGTAQETQYF
TGTGCCAGCAGTCCCGGGACAGCCCAAGAGACCCAGTACTTC
>TRBD1|16|TRBV18|TRBJ2-2|NA
CASSPSGTGNTGELFF
TGTGCCAGCTCACCATCCGGGACAGGGAACACCGGGGAGCTGTTTTTT
>TRBD1|14|TRBV4-3|TRBJ1-1|NA
CASSQGQGAAEAFF
TGCGCCAGCAGCCAAGGACAGGGGGCCGCTGAAGCTTTCTTT
>NA|14|TRBV18|TRBJ2-5|NA
CASSPPSQQETQYF
TGTGCCAGCTCACCACCCTCGCAGCAAGAGACCCAGTACTTC
>TRBD2|18|TRBV2|TRBJ2-7|NA
CASSPRLAGGRSPYEQYF
TGTGCCAGCAGTCCTCGACTAGCGGGGGGACGAAGCCCCTACGAGCAGTACTTC
>TRBD1|14|TRBV6-1|TRBJ2-1|few
CASSDETGSKEQFF
TGTGCCAGCAGTGACGAGACAGGGAGTAAGGAGCAGTTCTTC
>TRBD1|13|TRBV2|TRBJ2-1|NA
CASRILSQGIGFF
TGTGCCAGCAGGATACTCTCACAGGGGATAGGGTTCTTC
>NA|15|TRBV6-1|TRBJ2-7|NA
CASSAQGGSSYEQYF
TGTGCCAGCAGTGCCCAAGGGGGAAGCTCCTACGAGCAGTACTTC
>NA|13|TRBV7-7|TRBJ2-7|NA
CASSPLDGGSQYF
TGTGCTAGCAGCCCCCTGGACGGGGGTTCGCAGTACTTC
>TRBD1|15|TRBV18|TRBJ1-1|NA
CASSPPGQGFTEAFF
TGTGCCAGCTCACCACCGGGACAGGGGTTCACTGAAGCTTTCTTT
>TRBD2|15|TRBV11-3|TRBJ2-1|few
CASSPFTSGNNEQFF
TGTGCCAGCAGCCCCTTCACTAGCGGGAACAATGAGCAGTTCTTC
>TRBD1|15|TRBV29-1|TRBJ2-2|NA
CSVEGQGVDTGELFF
TGCAGCGTGGAGGGACAGGGGGTTGACACCGGGGAGCTGTTTTTT
>TRBD1|17|TRBV5-1|TRBJ2-7|NA
CASSPSNRQGTGSEQYF
TGCGCCAGCAGCCCTAGCAACCGACAGGGGACGGGCTCCGAGCAGTACTTC
>TRBD1|16|TRBV19|TRBJ1-2|NA
CASRPQQGALFYGYTF
TGTGCCAGTAGACCTCAACAGGGGGCCCTCTTCTATGGCTACACCTTC
>TRBD1|13|TRBV19|TRBJ2-5|NA
CASIGQGQETQYF
TGTGCCAGTATTGGACAGGGGCAGGAGACCCAGTACTTC
>TRBD1|18|TRBV9|TRBJ2-6|NA
CASSASGTGGSGANVLTF
TGTGCCAGCAGCGCGTCCGGGACAGGGGGATCTGGGGCCAACGTCCTGACTTTC
>TRBD1|17|TRBV4-1|TRBJ1-6|NA
CASSQVGGDRYNSPLHF
TGCGCCAGCAGCCAAGTGGGGGGGGACAGGTATAATTCACCCCTCCACTTT
>NA|14|TRBV4-3|TRBJ1-6|NA
CASSQVSHRGSLHF
TGCGCCAGCAGCCAAGTCTCCCATAGGGGATCCCTCCACTTT
>NA|14|TRBV7-8|TRBJ1-1|NA
CASSMDSLNTEAFF
TGTGCCAGCAGCATGGACAGCCTGAACACTGAAGCTTTCTTT
>NA|16|TRBV27|TRBJ2-3|few
CASSFLAQSDTDTQYF
TGTGCCAGCAGTTTTTTAGCTCAGAGCGACACAGATACGCAGTATTTT
>NA|14|TRBV6-5|TRBJ1-4|NA
CASSAGAANEKLFF
TGTGCCAGCAGTGCAGGGGCTGCTAATGAAAAACTGTTTTTT
>TRBD2|15|TRBV27|TRBJ2-5|once
CASRRLADFQETQYF
TGTGCCAGCAGGCGACTAGCGGACTTCCAAGAGACCCAGTACTTC
>NA|16|TRBV4-1|TRBJ2-7|NA
CASSQDISPSSYEQYF
TGCGCCAGCAGCCAAGATATATCTCCGAGCTCCTACGAGCAGTACTTC
>TRBD1|14|TRBV19|TRBJ2-5|once
CASSPGGAGETQYF
TGTGCCAGTAGTCCAGGGGGCGCGGGCGAGACCCAGTACTTC
>TRBD1|16|TRBV5-4|TRBJ2-2|NA
CASSLALGGETGELFF
TGTGCCAGCAGCTTGGCGTTAGGGGGCGAGACCGGGGAGCTGTTTTTT
>NA|14|TRBV6-5|TRBJ2-7|NA
CASSYGTGIYEQYF
TGTGCCAGCAGTTACGGCACAGGGATCTACGAGCAGTACTTC